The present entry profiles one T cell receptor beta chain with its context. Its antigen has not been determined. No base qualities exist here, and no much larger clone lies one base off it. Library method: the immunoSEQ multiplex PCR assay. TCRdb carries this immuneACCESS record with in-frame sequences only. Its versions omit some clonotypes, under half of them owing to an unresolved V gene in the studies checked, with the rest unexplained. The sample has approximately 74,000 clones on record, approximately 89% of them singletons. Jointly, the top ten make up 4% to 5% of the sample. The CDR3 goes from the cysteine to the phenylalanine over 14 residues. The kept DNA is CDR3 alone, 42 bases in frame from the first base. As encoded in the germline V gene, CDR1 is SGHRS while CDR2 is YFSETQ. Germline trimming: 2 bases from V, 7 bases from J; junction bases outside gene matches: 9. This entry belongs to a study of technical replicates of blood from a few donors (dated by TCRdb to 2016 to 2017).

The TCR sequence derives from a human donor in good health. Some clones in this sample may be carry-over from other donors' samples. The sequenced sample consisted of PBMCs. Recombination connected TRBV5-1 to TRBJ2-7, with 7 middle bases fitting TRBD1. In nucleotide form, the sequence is TGCGCCAGCAGCTTCGGACAGGTGCCGGGGGAGCAGTACTTC. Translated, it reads CASSFGQVPGEQYF.